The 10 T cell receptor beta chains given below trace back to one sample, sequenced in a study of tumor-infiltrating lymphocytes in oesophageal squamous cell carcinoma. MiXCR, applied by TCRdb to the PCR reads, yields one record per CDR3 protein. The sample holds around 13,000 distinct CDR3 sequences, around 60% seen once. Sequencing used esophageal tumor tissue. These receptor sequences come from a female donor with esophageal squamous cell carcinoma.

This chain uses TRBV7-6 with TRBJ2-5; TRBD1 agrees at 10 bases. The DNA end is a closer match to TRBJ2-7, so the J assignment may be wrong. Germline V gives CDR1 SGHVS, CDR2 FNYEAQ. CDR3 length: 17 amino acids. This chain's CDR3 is CASSLAVGDRGNDEQYF. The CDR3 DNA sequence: TGTGCCAGCAGCTTAGCGGTAGGGGACAGGGGTAACGACGAGCAGTACTTC.

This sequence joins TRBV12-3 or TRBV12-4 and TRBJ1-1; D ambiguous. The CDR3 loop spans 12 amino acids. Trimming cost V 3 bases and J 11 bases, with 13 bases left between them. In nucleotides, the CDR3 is TGTGCCAGCAGTTTTAAGTCCTTTGTTGCTTTCTTT. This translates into CASSFKSFVAFF.

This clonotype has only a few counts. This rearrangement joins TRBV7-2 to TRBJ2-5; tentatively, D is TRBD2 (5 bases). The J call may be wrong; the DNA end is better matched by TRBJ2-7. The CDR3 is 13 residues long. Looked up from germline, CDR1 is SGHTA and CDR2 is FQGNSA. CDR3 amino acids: CASSLLRAHEQYF. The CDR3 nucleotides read TGTGCCAGCAGCTTGTTGAGGGCCCACGAGCAGTACTTC.

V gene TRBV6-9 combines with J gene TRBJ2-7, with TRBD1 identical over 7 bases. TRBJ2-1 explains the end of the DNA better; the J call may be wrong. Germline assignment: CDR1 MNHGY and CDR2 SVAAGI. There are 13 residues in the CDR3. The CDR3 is CASSMTGYNEQFF. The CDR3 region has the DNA TGTGCCAGCAGTATGACAGGGTACAATGAGCAGTTCTTC.

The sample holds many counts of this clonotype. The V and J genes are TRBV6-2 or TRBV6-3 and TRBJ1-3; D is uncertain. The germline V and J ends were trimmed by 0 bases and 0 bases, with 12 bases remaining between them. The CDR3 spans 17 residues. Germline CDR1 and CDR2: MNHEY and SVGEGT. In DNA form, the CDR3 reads TGTGCCAGCAGTTACTCGATTTTGCGCTTCTCTGGAAACACCATATATTTT. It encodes CASSYSILRFSGNTIYF.

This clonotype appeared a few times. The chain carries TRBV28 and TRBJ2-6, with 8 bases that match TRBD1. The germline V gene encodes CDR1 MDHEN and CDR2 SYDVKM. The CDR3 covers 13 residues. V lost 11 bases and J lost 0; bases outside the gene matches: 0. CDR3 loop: CAGQGSGANVLTF. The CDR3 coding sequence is TGTGCCGGACAGGGCTCTGGGGCCAACGTCCTGACTTTC. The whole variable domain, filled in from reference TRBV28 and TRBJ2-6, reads DVKVTQSSRYLVKRTGEKVFLECVQDMDHENMFWYRQDPGLGLRLIYFSYDVKMKEKGDIPEGYSVSREKKERFSLILESASTNQTSMYLCAGQGSGANVLTFGAGSRLTVL.

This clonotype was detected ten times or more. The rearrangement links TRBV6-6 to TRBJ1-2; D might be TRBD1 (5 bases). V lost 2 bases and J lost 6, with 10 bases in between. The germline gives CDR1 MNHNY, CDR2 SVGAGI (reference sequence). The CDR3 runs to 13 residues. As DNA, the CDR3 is TGTGCCAGCAGTTACGGGAGACAGAATGGCTACACCTTC. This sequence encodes CASSYGRQNGYTF.

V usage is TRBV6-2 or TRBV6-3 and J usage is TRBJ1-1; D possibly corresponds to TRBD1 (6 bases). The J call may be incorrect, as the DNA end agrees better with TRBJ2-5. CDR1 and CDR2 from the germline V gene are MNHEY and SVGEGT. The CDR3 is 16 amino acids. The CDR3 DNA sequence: TGTGCCAGCAGTAAATGGGGACAAACCCTCCAAGAGACCCAGTACTTC. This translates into CASSKWGQTLQETQYF.

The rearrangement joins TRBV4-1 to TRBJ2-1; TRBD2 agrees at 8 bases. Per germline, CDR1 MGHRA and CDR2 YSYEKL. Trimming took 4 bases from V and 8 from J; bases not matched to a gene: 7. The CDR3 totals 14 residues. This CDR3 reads CASSPRLAMHEQFF. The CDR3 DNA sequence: TGCGCCAGCAGCCCGCGACTAGCGATGCATGAGCAGTTCTTC.

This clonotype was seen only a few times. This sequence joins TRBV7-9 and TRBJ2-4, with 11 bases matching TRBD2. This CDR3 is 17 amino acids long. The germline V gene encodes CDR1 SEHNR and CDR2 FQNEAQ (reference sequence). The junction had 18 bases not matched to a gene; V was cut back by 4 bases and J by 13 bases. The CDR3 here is CASSSLGLAGGYNEQYF. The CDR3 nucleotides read TGTGCCAGCAGCTCCCTGGGGCTAGCGGGAGGTTACAATGAGCAGTACTTC.